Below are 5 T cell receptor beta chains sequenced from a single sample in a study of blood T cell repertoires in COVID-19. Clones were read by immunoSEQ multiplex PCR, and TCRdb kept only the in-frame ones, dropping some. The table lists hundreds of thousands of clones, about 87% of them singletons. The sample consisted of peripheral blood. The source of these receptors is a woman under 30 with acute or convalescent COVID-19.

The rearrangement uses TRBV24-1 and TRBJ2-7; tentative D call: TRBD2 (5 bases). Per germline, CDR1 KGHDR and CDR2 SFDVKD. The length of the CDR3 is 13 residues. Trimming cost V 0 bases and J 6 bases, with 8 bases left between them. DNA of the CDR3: TGTGCCACCAGTGATTTGAGTGGGAGCGAGCAGTACTTC. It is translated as CATSDLSGSEQYF.

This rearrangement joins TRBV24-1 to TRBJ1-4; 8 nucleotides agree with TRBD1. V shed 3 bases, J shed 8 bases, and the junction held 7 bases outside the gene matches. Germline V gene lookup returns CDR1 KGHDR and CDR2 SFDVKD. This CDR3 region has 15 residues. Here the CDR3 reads CATSDPGQGREKLFF. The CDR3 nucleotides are TGTGCCACCAGTGATCCCGGACAGGGCCGAGAAAAACTGTTTTTT.

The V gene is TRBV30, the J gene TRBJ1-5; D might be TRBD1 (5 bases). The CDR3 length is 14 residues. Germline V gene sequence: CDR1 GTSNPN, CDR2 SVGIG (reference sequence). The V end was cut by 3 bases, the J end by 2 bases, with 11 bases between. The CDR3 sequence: CAWRSAGGNQPQHF. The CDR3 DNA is TGTGCCTGGAGGAGCGCGGGGGGCAATCAGCCCCAGCATTTT.

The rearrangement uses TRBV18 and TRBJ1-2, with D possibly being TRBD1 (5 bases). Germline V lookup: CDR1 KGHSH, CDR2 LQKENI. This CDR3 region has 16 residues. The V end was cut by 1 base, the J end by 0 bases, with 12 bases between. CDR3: CASSPQQGNPNYGYTF. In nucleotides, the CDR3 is TGTGCCAGCTCACCACAGCAGGGCAATCCTAACTATGGCTACACCTTC.

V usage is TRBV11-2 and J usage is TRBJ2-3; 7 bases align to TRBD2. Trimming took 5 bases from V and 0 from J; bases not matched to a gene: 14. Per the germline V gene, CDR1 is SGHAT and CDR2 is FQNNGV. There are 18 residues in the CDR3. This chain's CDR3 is CASSLFPAGGGSTDTQYF. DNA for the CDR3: TGTGCCAGCAGCCTATTCCCCGCTGGCGGGGGAAGCACAGATACGCAGTATTTT.